The 10 T cell receptor beta chains listed next were all sequenced from one sample in a study of TIL therapy for anti-PD-1-resistant metastatic lung cancer. Sample time point: pre-treatment sample, taken before nivolumab and TIL therapy. The immunoSEQ assay was v3. Repertoires were generated with immunoSEQ multiplex PCR, while TCRdb's copy carries only in-frame clones and drops some. The table includes approximately 10,000 clones, about 80% detected once. The sample consisted of blood, taken at baseline. These receptor sequences come from a person between 30 and 79 years old with non-small cell lung cancer.

The chain employs TRBV30 and TRBJ1-6; no definite D call. Germline values: CDR1 GTSNPN, CDR2 SVGIG (reference sequence). Trimming removed 2 bases from V and 6 bases from J, with 8 bases in between. The length of the CDR3 is 13 residues. CDR3 sequence (DNA): TGTGCCTGGAGTCCAGGCGGTAATTCACCCCTCCACTTT. It is translated as CAWSPGGNSPLHF.

This clone was picked up a small number of times. The chain links TRBV19 to TRBJ2-6; D is uncertain. Germline V gene sequence: CDR1 LNHDA, CDR2 SQIVND (reference sequence). V was trimmed by 7 bases and J by 0 bases, leaving 4 bases between them. The CDR3 spans 13 residues. The CDR3 DNA is TGTGCCAGTACGGTCTCTGGGGCCAACGTCCTGACTTTC. Amino acids: CASTVSGANVLTF.

The rearrangement uses TRBV7-8 and TRBJ2-7; 7 nucleotides line up with TRBD2. CDR3 length: 12 amino acids. The germline V gene encodes CDR1 SGHVS and CDR2 FQNEAQ. Germline trimming cut 1 base from V and 6 bases from J; bases unmatched to any gene: 0. CDR3 residues: CASSLGGGEQYF. The CDR3 region has the DNA TGTGCCAGCAGCTTAGGGGGGGGCGAGCAGTACTTC.

This clone was seen only once. This rearrangement joins TRBV21-1 to TRBJ2-3; the D call TRBD2 from the table was never checked on the DNA. TRBV21-1 is listed as a pseudogene. The CDR3 sequence is 22 residues long. The CDR3 here is CASSENQGANWDSLAARDTQYF. CDR3 in DNA: TGTGCCAGCAGCGAAAACCAGGGAGCCAACTGGGACTCTCTCGCAGCCCGGGATACGCAGTATTTT.

The chain uses TRBV29-1 and TRBJ2-5; D possibly corresponds to TRBD2 (5 bases). The CDR3 is 13 amino acids. Germline V gene sequence: CDR1 SQVTM, CDR2 ANQGSEA. Between the trimmed V and J ends, which lost 5 bases and 1 base, there was a span of 11 bases. The CDR3 region is CSVTPSTQETQYF. CDR3 in DNA: TGCAGCGTTACCCCTAGCACCCAAGAGACCCAGTACTTC.

In its sample, this clone was seen a few times. The chain carries TRBV29-1 and TRBJ2-1; D might be TRBD1 or TRBD2, each matching 5 bases. This CDR3 spans 17 amino acids. Germline CDR1 reads SQVTM; CDR2 reads ANQGSEA. Trimming took off 6 bases at V and 2 bases at J, with 23 bases between the two ends. This chain's CDR3 is CSVQQRGIARAYNEQFF. The CDR3 DNA follows: TGCAGCGTCCAACAGAGGGGAATAGCCCGCGCCTACAATGAGCAGTTCTTC.

This clone counts as hyperexpanded (1% or more). The chain couples TRBV5-1 to TRBJ2-7; D uncertain. Germline loops: CDR1 SGHRS, CDR2 YFSETQ. V lost 5 bases to trimming and J lost 10 bases, with 16 bases between them. CDR3 length: 12 residues. The CDR3 DNA reads TGCGCCAGCAGTCTAACTAACGTAGAACAGTACTTC. Protein product: CASSLTNVEQYF.

V usage is TRBV2 and J usage is TRBJ2-7; TRBD2 matches 14 bases. Trimming took 7 bases from V and 3 from J; bases not matched to a gene: 5. In germline, CDR1 is SNHLY, CDR2 FYNNEI. This CDR3 comprises 15 residues. CDR3 amino acids: CASKRLAGGSYEQYF. Written as DNA, the CDR3 is TGTGCCAGCAAACGACTAGCGGGAGGGAGCTACGAGCAGTACTTC.

This chain joins TRBV6-1 and TRBJ2-1, with 10 bases aligning to TRBD2. The CDR3 spans 17 residues. Germline CDR1 MNHNS, CDR2 SASEGT. With V trimmed by 1 base and J by 5 bases, 8 bases remained unmatched. CDR3 residues: CASSEEVRTSGNNEQFF. DNA of the CDR3: TGTGCCAGCAGTGAAGAGGTCCGGACTAGCGGAAACAATGAGCAGTTCTTC.

The J gene is TRBJ2-5, the V gene TRBV11-2; D is unresolved. Judging by the DNA end, TRBJ2-7 fits better; the J call may be wrong. The CDR3 is 13 amino acids. Per the germline V gene, CDR1 is SGHAT and CDR2 is FQNNGV. For the CDR3, the DNA is TGTGCCAGCAGCTTAGACAGATCCTACGAGCAGTACTTC. It yields the protein CASSLDRSYEQYF.